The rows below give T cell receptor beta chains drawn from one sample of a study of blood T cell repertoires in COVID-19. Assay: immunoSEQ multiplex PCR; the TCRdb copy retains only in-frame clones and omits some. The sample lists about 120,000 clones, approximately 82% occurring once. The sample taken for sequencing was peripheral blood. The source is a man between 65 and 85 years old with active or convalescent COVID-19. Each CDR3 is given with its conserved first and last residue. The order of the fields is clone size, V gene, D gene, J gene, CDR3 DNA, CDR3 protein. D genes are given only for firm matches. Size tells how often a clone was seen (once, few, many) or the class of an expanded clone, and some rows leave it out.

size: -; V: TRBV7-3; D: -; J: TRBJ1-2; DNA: TGTGCCAGCAGCTTAACCCCCAGGGATGGCTACACCTTC; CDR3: CASSLTPRDGYTF
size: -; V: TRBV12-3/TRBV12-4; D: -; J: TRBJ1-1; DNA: TGTGCCAGCCGTCAGGGGTTGAACACTGAAGCTTTCTTT; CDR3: CASRQGLNTEAFF
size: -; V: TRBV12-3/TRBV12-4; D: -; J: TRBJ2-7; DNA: TGTGCCAGCAGTCGAAAGGGCAGGGACGAGCAGTACTTC; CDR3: CASSRKGRDEQYF
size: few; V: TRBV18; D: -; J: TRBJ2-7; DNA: TGTGCCAGCTCACCAAGCCTCCAATATGGCGAGCAGTACTTC; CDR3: CASSPSLQYGEQYF
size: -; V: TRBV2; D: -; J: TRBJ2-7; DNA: TGTGCCAGCATCCCAGGCCCCGGCGATTTTGAGCAGTACTTC; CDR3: CASIPGPGDFEQYF
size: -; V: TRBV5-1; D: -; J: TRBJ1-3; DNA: TGCGCCAGCAGCTCAGTCGGGGGGCTCGGAAACACCATATATTTT; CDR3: CASSSVGGLGNTIYF
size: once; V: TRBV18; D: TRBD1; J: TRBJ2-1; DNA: TGTGCCAGCTCACCACCCCTTATGACAGGGCCCCTCGATGAGCAGTTCTTC; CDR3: CASSPPLMTGPLDEQFF
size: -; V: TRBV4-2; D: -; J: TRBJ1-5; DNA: TGTGCCAGCAGCCAAAACACAGGGTTCCGCAATCAGCCCCAGCATTTT; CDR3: CASSQNTGFRNQPQHF
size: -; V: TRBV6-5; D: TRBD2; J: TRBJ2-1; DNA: TGTGCCAGTCGAACTAGCGGGAGGGCCTACAATGAGCAGTTCTTC; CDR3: CASRTSGRAYNEQFF
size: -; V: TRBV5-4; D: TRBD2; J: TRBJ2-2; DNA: TGTGCCAGCAGCTTGGGAGCGGGGGAGAACACCGGGGAGCTGTTTTTT; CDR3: CASSLGAGENTGELFF
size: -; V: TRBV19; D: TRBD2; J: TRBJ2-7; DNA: TGTGCCAGTAGACTAGCGGGGGGGACCTACGAGCAGTACTTC; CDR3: CASRLAGGTYEQYF
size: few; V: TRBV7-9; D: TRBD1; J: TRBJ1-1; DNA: TGTGCCAGCAGCCGGGGGACAGGGAGGATAGCGGACACTGAAGCTTTCTTT; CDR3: CASSRGTGRIADTEAFF
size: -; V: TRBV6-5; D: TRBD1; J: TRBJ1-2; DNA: TGTGCCAGCAGTTCCCAGAAAGGCACAGGGGGTGGCTACACCTTC; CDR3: CASSSQKGTGGGYTF
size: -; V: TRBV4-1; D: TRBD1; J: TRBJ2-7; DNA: TGCGCCAGCAGCCAAGATCAGGGGACAGGGTTCTACGAGCAGTACTTC; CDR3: CASSQDQGTGFYEQYF
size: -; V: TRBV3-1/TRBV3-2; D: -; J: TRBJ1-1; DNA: TGTGCCAGCAGCCGAGCCTCCGGTGCTGAAGCTTTCTTT; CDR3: CASSRASGAEAFF
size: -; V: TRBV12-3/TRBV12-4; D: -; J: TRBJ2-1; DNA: TGTGCCAGCAGTTTAGAGGGGTCCAATGAGCAGTTCTTC; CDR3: CASSLEGSNEQFF
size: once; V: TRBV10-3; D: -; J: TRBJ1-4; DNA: TGTGCCATCAGTGAAAACGGACAGAATGAAAAACTGTTTTTT; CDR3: CAISENGQNEKLFF
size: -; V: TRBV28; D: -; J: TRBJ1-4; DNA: TGTGCCAGCAGTTTATCTGGGGGCCGTGAAAAACTGTTTTTT; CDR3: CASSLSGGREKLFF
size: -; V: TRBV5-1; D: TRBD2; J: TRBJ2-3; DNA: TGCGCCAGCAGCCCGCGGGGGTCCGGCGCAGATACGCAGTATTTT; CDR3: CASSPRGSGADTQYF
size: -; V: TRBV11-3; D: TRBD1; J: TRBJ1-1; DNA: TGTGCCAGCAGCCAGGGACAGGGACGCATCACTGAAGCTTTCTTT; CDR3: CASSQGQGRITEAFF